The clone carrying this T cell receptor (beta chain) was seen a handful of times. The data stem from a study of blood T cell repertoires in COVID-19. Whole-study context: Sites in the United States, Italy and Spain provided acute and convalescent COVID-19 samples. The analysed material was cDNA or gDNA that came from T cells, B-cell-depleted T cells, or PBMCs.

Original analysis: Reference gene primer amplification gave nucleated cell count estimates. Here immunoSEQ multiplex PCR was the method, and the copy in TCRdb shows in-frame clones only, minus some. V, J and clone size were drawn from that table, and D and trimming were deduced from the DNA. This repertoire shows 150,000 to 200,000 clones, roughly 80% found once; its top ten account for approximately 2.4%. V dropped 4 bases and J dropped 2; count of bases not matched to a gene: 9. The germline gives CDR1 MDHEN, CDR2 SYDVKM. The CDR3 has 16 amino acids. The TCR sequence derives from a human donor with acute or convalescent COVID-19. The donor label of this sample is uncertain. The V gene is TRBV28, the J gene TRBJ2-7; 9 bases map to TRBD1. Specimen: peripheral blood. The CDR3 DNA sequence: TGTGCCAGCAGTTCACCCGGGACAGGGATCGCCTACGAGCAGTACTTC. This translates into CASSSPGTGIAYEQYF.